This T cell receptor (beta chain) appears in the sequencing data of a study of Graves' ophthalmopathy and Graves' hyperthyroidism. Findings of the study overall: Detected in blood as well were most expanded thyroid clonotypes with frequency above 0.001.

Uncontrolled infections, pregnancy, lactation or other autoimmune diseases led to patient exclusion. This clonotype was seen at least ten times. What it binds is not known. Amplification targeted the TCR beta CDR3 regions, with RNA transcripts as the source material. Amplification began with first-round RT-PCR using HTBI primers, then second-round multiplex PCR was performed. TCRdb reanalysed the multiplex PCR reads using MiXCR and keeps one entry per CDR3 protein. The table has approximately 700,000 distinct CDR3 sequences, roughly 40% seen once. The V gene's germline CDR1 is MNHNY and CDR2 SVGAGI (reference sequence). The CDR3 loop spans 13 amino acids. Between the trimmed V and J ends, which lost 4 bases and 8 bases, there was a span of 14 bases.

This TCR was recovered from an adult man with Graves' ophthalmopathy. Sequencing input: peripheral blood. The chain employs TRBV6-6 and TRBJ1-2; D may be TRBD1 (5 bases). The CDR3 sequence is CASSLTADSGYTF. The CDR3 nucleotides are TGTGCCAGCAGTTTGACAGCCGATAGCGGCTACACCTTC.